One and the same sample provided the 29 T cell receptor beta chains below, sequenced in a study of shared clonotypes between healthy human individuals (TCRdb year 2020). The method behind the library was the immunoSEQ multiplex PCR assay. Not all clones reach the TCRdb copy of this immuneACCESS table, which keeps in-frame sequences only. Checked studies attribute under half of the gap to unresolved V genes and leave the rest unexplained. This sample has hundreds of thousands of clones in its table, and approximately 79% of those were observed once. About 1.8% of the sample is held by the ten biggest clonotypes. The sequencing sample was made of memory CD4+ T cells sorted from blood. The sample's cell subset or site, from its label and the paper: CD45RA-negative fraction. These receptors were obtained from a woman in her 30s in good health.

In regard to this clone: One end of the junction varies from germline; a read error may be responsible. The rearrangement joins TRBV11-2 to TRBJ2-1; 10 bases line up with TRBD1. From germline, CDR1 is SGHAT and CDR2 FQNNGV. There are 13 residues in the CDR3. The CDR3 DNA is TGTGCCAGCAGCCCCCGGGGAGGTGGACAGGGGGTCTTC. The encoded protein is CASSPRGGGQGVF.

This clone was detected only once. Within the sample, other DNA sequences also encode this same CDR3. The V and J genes are TRBV18 and TRBJ1-1, with 7 bases fitting TRBD1. Germline V gene sequence: CDR1 KGHSH, CDR2 LQKENI. The CDR3 is made up of 14 amino acids. V gave up 4 bases and J gave up 2 bases; unmatched junction bases: 4. The DNA of the CDR3 is TGTGCCAGCTCACTTGGACAGGCAAACACTGAAGCTTTCTTT. This codes for CASSLGQANTEAFF.

V usage is TRBV30 and J usage is TRBJ2-3, with a weak D call TRBD2 (5 bases). Trimming took 6 bases from V and 5 from J, leaving 18 bases between them. The CDR3 length is 14 residues. Germline V lookup: CDR1 GTSNPN, CDR2 SVGIG (reference sequence). CDR3 amino acids: CACTMGSWGDTQYF. For the CDR3, the DNA is TGTGCCTGCACCATGGGGAGCTGGGGAGATACGCAGTATTTT.

This sequence joins TRBV2 and TRBJ2-7; TRBD2 matches 9 bases. Trimming took 6 bases from V and 4 from J; bases not matched to a gene: 10. The CDR3 contains 15 residues. The germline CDR1 and CDR2 sequences are SNHLY and FYNNEI. CDR3 bases: TGTGCCAGCAGACCCAGACTAGCGGATATTTACGAGCAGTACTTC. Its translation is CASRPRLADIYEQYF.

V usage is TRBV7-2 and J usage is TRBJ2-3; 13 positions agree with TRBD2. The V gene end was trimmed by 5 bases and the J gene end by 10 bases; junction bases not matched to a gene: 6. CDR3 size: 14 residues. Germline V CDR1 and CDR2: SGHTA, FQGNSA. CDR3 loop: CASSPAGTSGAQYF. CDR3 DNA: TGTGCCAGCAGCCCCGCCGGGACTAGCGGGGCGCAGTATTTT.

V gene TRBV27 combines with J gene TRBJ1-2, with 10 nucleotides matching TRBD1. The CDR3 covers 15 residues. Looked up from germline, CDR1 is MNHEY and CDR2 is SMNVEV (reference sequence). After removal of 7 bases from V and 2 bases from J, the junction contained 7 bases not matched to a gene. The CDR3 reads CASTTTGGANYGYTF. The CDR3 nucleotides are TGTGCCAGCACTACGACAGGGGGCGCGAACTATGGCTACACCTTC.

Only a few counts were recorded for this clone. V is TRBV2 and J is TRBJ2-2; D gene uncertain. CDR1 and CDR2 from the germline V gene are SNHLY and FYNNEI. Trimming removed 4 bases at V and 0 bases at J, with 15 bases between. This CDR3 has 17 amino acids. In DNA form, the CDR3 reads TGTGCCAGCAGTGCTCTATCTGGCGACCCGAACACCGGGGAGCTGTTTTTT. Amino acid sequence: CASSALSGDPNTGELFF.

V usage is TRBV9 and J usage is TRBJ1-4, with TRBD1 as a possible D gene (6 bases). Trimming took 3 bases from V and 1 from J, leaving 16 bases between them. Germline V gene sequence: CDR1 SGDLS, CDR2 YYNGEE. The CDR3 loop spans 17 amino acids. Here the CDR3 DNA reads TGTGCCAGCAGCGGAGGGGTGGACAGTGTAACTAATGAAAAACTGTTTTTT. As protein: CASSGGVDSVTNEKLFF.

This clone is a singleton in its sample. The same CDR3 arises from other DNA sequences in this sample as well. This chain links TRBV6-1 with TRBJ2-7; D uncertain. There are 15 residues in the CDR3. Germline V gene data show CDR1 as MNHNS and CDR2 as SASEGT. Trimming left V 3 bases short and J 2 bases short, with 14 bases between. The CDR3 DNA reads TGTGCCAGCAGTGAGGCCCGCCTAGGGCCCTACGAGCAGTACTTC. Encoded protein: CASSEARLGPYEQYF.

This clone came up a few times. The chain joins TRBV6-5 to TRBJ2-1; a possible D gene is TRBD1 (6 bases). The CDR3 runs 14 residues. Germline-derived CDR1 and CDR2 are MNHEY and SVGAGI. Trimming took off 1 base at V and 6 bases at J, with 10 bases between the two ends. The DNA of the CDR3 is TGTGCCAGCAGTTACTTCGGGACACGCAATGAGCAGTTCTTC. Translation: CASSYFGTRNEQFF.

This chain uses TRBV19 with TRBJ2-3; 7 bases match TRBD2. With 6 bases clipped from V and 2 bases from J, the junction kept 5 bases outside the gene matches. Germline lookup yields CDR1 LNHDA and CDR2 SQIVND (reference sequence). The CDR3 has 14 residues. The CDR3: CASSQSGTTDTQYF. The DNA for the CDR3 is TGTGCCAGTAGCCAAAGCGGGACCACAGATACGCAGTATTTT.

This clone was detected only a few times. The genes are TRBV5-4 and TRBJ2-3, with D maybe TRBD2 (6 bases). Trimming stripped 1 base from V and 0 bases from J, with 12 bases between. From germline, CDR1 is SGHNT and CDR2 YYREEE (reference sequence). This CDR3 is 16 amino acids long. The CDR3 coding sequence is TGTGCCAGCAGCTTGCCCCGCGGGGCTAGCACAGATACGCAGTATTTT. This translates into CASSLPRGASTDTQYF.

The V call is TRBV19, the J call TRBJ1-5; the D is unclear. The V end lost 10 bases, the J end lost 7 bases, and 20 bases lay between the germline ends. Germline V CDR1 and CDR2: LNHDA, SQIVND (reference sequence). The CDR3 is made up of 14 amino acids. CDR3 coding DNA: TGTGCCACAAATAGCCGGGAGGGTGGACAGCCCCAGCATTTT. It specifies CATNSREGGQPQHF.

The chain has TRBV6-6 and TRBJ2-7; 8 nucleotides agree with TRBD2. The CDR3 covers 16 residues. Germline CDR1 and CDR2: MNHNY and SVGAGI (reference sequence). J was trimmed by 3 bases and V by 0 bases; bases with no gene match: 7. For the CDR3, the DNA is TGTGCCAGCAGTTACTCGGTGAGCGGGGGAGGCTACGAGCAGTACTTC. Its translation is CASSYSVSGGGYEQYF.

The rearrangement uses TRBV18 and TRBJ2-5; 7 bases align to TRBD1. The germline V gene has CDR1 KGHSH and CDR2 LQKENI. CDR3 length: 17 amino acids. Germline trimming cut 5 bases from V and 5 bases from J; bases unmatched to any gene: 17. The CDR3: CASSTQTGQGRRETQYF. In nucleotides, the CDR3 is TGTGCCAGCTCAACGCAGACAGGGCAAGGGCGACGGGAGACCCAGTACTTC.

The rearrangement joins TRBV28 to TRBJ2-5; no definite D call. The V gene's germline CDR1 is MDHEN and CDR2 SYDVKM. The CDR3 has 14 residues. With 5 bases removed from V and 1 base from J, the gap between germline ends came to 11 bases. CDR3 protein: CASSTAAIQETQYF. CDR3 coding DNA: TGTGCCAGCAGTACCGCAGCGATCCAAGAGACCCAGTACTTC.

This clone was seen a handful of times. V usage is TRBV15 and J usage is TRBJ2-7; weak D call: TRBD2 (6 bases). Trimming pared 7 bases from V and 0 bases from J, leaving 10 bases between. There are 13 residues in the CDR3. Germline CDR1 LNHNV, CDR2 YYDKDF (reference sequence). CDR3 nucleotide sequence: TGTGCCACCAAGGCGGGAAACTCCTACGAGCAGTACTTC. This sequence encodes CATKAGNSYEQYF.

V gene TRBV7-2 combines with J gene TRBJ2-6, with D hard to call. The ends were cut back, 6 bases at V and 0 bases at J, with 3 bases in the middle. The CDR3 covers 13 residues. Germline V gene data show CDR1 as SGHTA and CDR2 as FQGNSA. CDR3 DNA: TGTGCCAGCAGGGCCTCTGGGGCCAACGTCCTGACTTTC. Its translation: CASRASGANVLTF.

This CDR3 reads CASSRGQGLSYEQYF. The CDR3 DNA follows: TGTGCCAGCAGTAGGGGACAGGGACTATCCTACGAGCAGTACTTC. The V gene is TRBV6-6, the J gene TRBJ2-7, with TRBD1 matching over 9 bases. The CDR3 covers 15 residues. CDR1 is MNHNY, CDR2 SVGAGI, per germline (reference sequence). V lost 5 bases, J lost 1 base, and 6 bases stayed unmatched.

The chain is built from TRBV5-1 and TRBJ2-1; D gene ambiguous. CDR1 is SGHRS and CDR2 is YFSETQ in the germline V gene. V dropped 0 bases and J dropped 4 bases, with 11 bases sitting between them. The length of the CDR3 is 15 residues. The CDR3 DNA reads TGCGCCAGCAGCTTGGAGCTGTCAGAGTACAATGAGCAGTTCTTC. This codes for CASSLELSEYNEQFF.

V is TRBV11-2 and J is TRBJ2-5; D tentatively reads TRBD1 or TRBD2 (5 bases each). Trimming removed 1 base from V and 5 bases from J, with 8 bases in between. CDR1 SGHAT and CDR2 FQNNGV come from the germline V gene. CDR3 length equals 13 residues. CDR3 sequence: CASSLGGVETQYF. Written as DNA, the CDR3 is TGTGCCAGCAGCTTAGGAGGGGTGGAGACCCAGTACTTC.

This clone was picked up a small number of times. The chain uses TRBV5-1 and TRBJ2-7, with D uncertain. V lost 0 bases and J lost 6, with 10 bases in between. Germline V gene lookup returns CDR1 SGHRS and CDR2 YFSETQ. This CDR3 region has 13 residues. The CDR3 nucleotides are TGCGCCAGCAGCTTGGTCGGGCGGAGCGAGCAGTACTTC. Translating it yields CASSLVGRSEQYF.

This chain uses TRBV4-2 with TRBJ1-4; D is uncertain. The CDR3 runs to 14 residues. Between the trimmed V and J ends, which lost 0 bases and 8 bases, there was a span of 10 bases. Germline values: CDR1 LGHNA, CDR2 YNFKEQ. The CDR3 coding sequence is TGTGCCAGCAGCCAAGAACTTCAAGGCGAAAAACTGTTTTTT. This sequence encodes CASSQELQGEKLFF.

The chain carries TRBV5-1 and TRBJ2-6, with 10 bases aligning to TRBD2. Germline V lookup: CDR1 SGHRS, CDR2 YFSETQ. With V trimmed by 4 bases and J by 2 bases, 6 bases remained unmatched. The CDR3 is 17 amino acids. The CDR3 DNA sequence: TGCGCCAGCAGCGAAATAGCGGGAGGAACTGGGGCCAACGTCCTGACTTTC. It translates to CASSEIAGGTGANVLTF.

Concerning this clone itself: This may come from a read error, since a much larger clone is one base off. Different DNA sequences within this sample yield the same CDR3. This chain joins TRBV11-2 and TRBJ2-7; 7 positions match TRBD2. The CDR3 is 14 amino acids. Looked up from germline, CDR1 is SGHAT and CDR2 is FQNNGV. Trimming took 6 bases from V and 0 from J; bases not matched to a gene: 5. As DNA, the CDR3 is TGTGCCAGCAGTTCCCAGCGGGACTCCTACGAGCAGTACTTC. Protein sequence: CASSSQRDSYEQYF.

The gene calls are TRBV11-2 and TRBJ2-7; no clear D gene. V was shortened by 1 base and J by 2 bases, with 6 bases between the two germline ends. CDR3 length: 13 residues. Germline values: CDR1 SGHAT, CDR2 FQNNGV. For the CDR3, the DNA is TGTGCCAGCAGCTTAGGAGGTCCCTACGAGCAGTACTTC. Translating it yields CASSLGGPYEQYF.

This chain joins TRBV19 and TRBJ2-7, with 10 positions matching TRBD2. The CDR3 covers 16 residues. Per the germline V gene, CDR1 is LNHDA and CDR2 is SQIVND (reference sequence). The V gene end was trimmed by 5 bases and the J gene end by 0 bases; junction bases not matched to a gene: 7. The DNA for the CDR3 is TGTGCCAGTAGTTGGACTAGCGGACCCAGCTCCTACGAGCAGTACTTC. This translates into CASSWTSGPSSYEQYF. The full variable domain, its missing parts supplied by reference TRBV19 and TRBJ2-7, is DGGITQSPKYLFRKEGQNVTLSCEQNLNHDAMYWYRQDPGQGLRLIYYSQIVNDFQKGDIAEGYSVSREKKESFPLTVTSAQKNPTAFYLCASSWTSGPSSYEQYFGPGTRLTVT.

The chain employs TRBV2 and TRBJ1-2; TRBD1 agrees at 7 bases. The CDR3 sequence is 10 residues long. CDR1 SNHLY and CDR2 FYNNEI come from the germline V gene. The V and J ends lost 7 bases and 12 bases, in that order; junction bases with no gene match: 5. This chain's CDR3 is CASIRQGNTF. The CDR3, as DNA: TGTGCCAGCATTAGACAGGGCAACACCTTC.

On this clone: Just one base apart from a much larger clone, this may be a read error. The chain combines TRBV28 with TRBJ2-5, with D unresolved. The CDR3 covers 11 residues. The V and J ends lost 1 base and 5 bases respectively, with 2 bases between them. Germline V gene data show CDR1 as MDHEN and CDR2 as SYDVKM. In DNA, the CDR3 is TGTGCCAGCAGTTTATTGGAGACCCAGTACTTC. Translating it yields CASSLLETQYF.